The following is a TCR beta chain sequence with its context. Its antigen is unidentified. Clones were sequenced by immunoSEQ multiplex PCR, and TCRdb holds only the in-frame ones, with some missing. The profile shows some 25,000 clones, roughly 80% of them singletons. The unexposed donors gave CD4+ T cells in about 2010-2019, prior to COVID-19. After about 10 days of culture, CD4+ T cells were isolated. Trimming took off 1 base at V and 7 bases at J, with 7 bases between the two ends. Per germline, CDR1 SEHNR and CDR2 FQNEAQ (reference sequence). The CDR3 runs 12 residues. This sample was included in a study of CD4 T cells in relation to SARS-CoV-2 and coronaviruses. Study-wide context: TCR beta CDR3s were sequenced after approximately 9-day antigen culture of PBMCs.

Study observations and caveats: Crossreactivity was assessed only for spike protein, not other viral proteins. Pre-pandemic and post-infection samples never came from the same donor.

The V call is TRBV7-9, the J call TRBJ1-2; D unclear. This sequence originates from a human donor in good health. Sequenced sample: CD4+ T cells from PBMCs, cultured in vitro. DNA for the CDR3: TGTGCCAGCAGCTTAGAGGGAGGTGGCTACACCTTC. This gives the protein CASSLEGGGYTF.